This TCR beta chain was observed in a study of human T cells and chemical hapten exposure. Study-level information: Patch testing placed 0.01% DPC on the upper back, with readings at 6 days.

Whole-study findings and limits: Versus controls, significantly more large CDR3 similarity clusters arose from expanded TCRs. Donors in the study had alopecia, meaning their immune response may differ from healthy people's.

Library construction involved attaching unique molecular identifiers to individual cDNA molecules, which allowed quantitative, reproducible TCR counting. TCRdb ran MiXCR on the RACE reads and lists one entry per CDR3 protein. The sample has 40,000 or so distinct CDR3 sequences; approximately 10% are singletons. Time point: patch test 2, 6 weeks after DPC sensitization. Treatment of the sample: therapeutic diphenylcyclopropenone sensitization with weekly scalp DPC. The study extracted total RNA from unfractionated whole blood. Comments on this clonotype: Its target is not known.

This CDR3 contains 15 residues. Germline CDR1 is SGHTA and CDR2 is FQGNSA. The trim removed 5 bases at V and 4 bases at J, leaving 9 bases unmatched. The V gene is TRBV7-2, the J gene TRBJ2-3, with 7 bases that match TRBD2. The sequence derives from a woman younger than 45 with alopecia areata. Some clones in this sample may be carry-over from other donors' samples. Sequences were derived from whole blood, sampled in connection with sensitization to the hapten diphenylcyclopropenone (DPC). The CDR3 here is CASSTRAGTSDTQYF. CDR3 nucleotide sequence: TGTGCCAGCAGCACAAGAGCGGGGACGTCAGATACGCAGTATTTT.